Listed below are T cell receptor beta chains from one sample, sequenced in a study of CD4 T cells in relation to SARS-CoV-2 and coronaviruses. No cognate antigen is known for these TCRs. The repertoire was sequenced with immunoSEQ multiplex PCR; TCRdb's copy has only in-frame clones and lacks some. This table holds about 24,000 clones, around 80% found once. Specimen: CD4+ T cells from PBMCs, cultured in vitro. Source of these receptors: a human donor in good health. CDR3s include the opening cysteine and the closing phenylalanine or tryptophan. The D gene is left open where the match is weak. Clone size, where shown, is once, few, many, or a class for clones that have expanded.

>TRBJ1-2|-|-|TRBV10-1
TGCGCCAGCAGGGGGACTAGGAGCTATGGCTACACCTTC
CASRGTRSYGYTF
>TRBJ1-4|TRBD1|-|TRBV3-1/TRBV3-2
TGTGCCAGCAGCCAAGGAACCACAGGGGATGGTGGGAAACTGTTTTTT
CASSQGTTGDGGKLFF
>TRBJ2-7|TRBD2|-|TRBV4-3
TGCGCCAGCAGCCAAGATAGCGGGAGCTCCTACGAGCAGTACTTC
CASSQDSGSSYEQYF
>TRBJ2-2|-|few|TRBV7-9
TGTGCCAGCAGCTCAGGGCCGGGGGCCACGAACACCGGGGAGCTGTTTTTT
CASSSGPGATNTGELFF
>TRBJ2-1|-|-|TRBV5-1
TGCGCCAGCAATGGGGGAACCCACTACAATGAGCAGTTCTTC
CASNGGTHYNEQFF
>TRBJ1-2|-|-|TRBV6-2/TRBV6-3
TGTGCCAGCAGTTACTGGGGAAATAACTATGGCTACACCTTC
CASSYWGNNYGYTF
>TRBJ2-2|-|-|TRBV28
TGTGCCAGCAGGCCCGCGAACACCGGGGAGCTGTTTTTT
CASRPANTGELFF
>TRBJ2-4|-|-|TRBV6-2/TRBV6-3
TGTGCCAGCAGTTACAATCGGGTCGGAGGGGGCATTCAGTACTTC
CASSYNRVGGGIQYF
>TRBJ1-5|TRBD1|-|TRBV5-5
TGTGCCAGCAGCTTTCGGATCACGGGACAGGGGGCGAATCAGCCCCAGCATTTT
CASSFRITGQGANQPQHF
>TRBJ1-6|-|few|TRBV4-2
TGTGCCAGCAGCCAAGACGAGGGCCTCGGTTCACCCCTCCACTTT
CASSQDEGLGSPLHF
>TRBJ1-1|-|once|TRBV30
TGTGCCTCGAAGGGACATTCAGAAGCTTTCTTT
CASKGHSEAFF
>TRBJ2-2|TRBD1|-|TRBV6-5
TGTGCCAGCAATGGACAGGGCAACACCGGGGAGCTGTTTTTT
CASNGQGNTGELFF
>TRBJ2-7|-|-|TRBV7-2
TGTGCCAGCAGCTTAGAGATAAGCTGGGAAAACTCCTACGAGCAGTACTTC
CASSLEISWENSYEQYF
>TRBJ1-1|-|-|TRBV7-8
TGTGCCAGCAGCTTAGCGGGAGCGGGGGTGAACACTGAAGCTTTCTTT
CASSLAGAGVNTEAFF
>TRBJ2-7|TRBD1|-|TRBV15
TGTGCCACCAGCAGGGACAGGATAACCGGCGAGCAGTACTTC
CATSRDRITGEQYF
>TRBJ2-6|-|-|TRBV18
TGTGCCAGCTCACCACTGGGGGGCGCTGGGGCCAACGTCCTGACTTTC
CASSPLGGAGANVLTF
>TRBJ2-7|-|-|TRBV21-1
TGTGCCAGCAGCAAACCCCTAGAAGGACAGGGGGACTTC
CASSKPLEGQGDF
>TRBJ1-5|-|-|TRBV7-2
TGTGCCAGCAGCCGCGGCCTGACCAATCAGCCCCAGCATTTT
CASSRGLTNQPQHF
>TRBJ1-4|TRBD1|-|TRBV2
TGTGCCAGCAGGAGGACAGGAACTAATGAAAAACTGTTTTTT
CASRRTGTNEKLFF
>TRBJ1-6|-|-|TRBV7-2
TGTGCCAGCAGCTTAGTCCCAGAAGGATCACCCCTCCACTTT
CASSLVPEGSPLHF
>TRBJ2-1|TRBD2|-|TRBV7-6
TGTGCCAGCAGCTTAGGAAGGGGGTCCGGGACTAGCGGGAGGCCTTTTCCGGATGAGCAGTTCTTC
CASSLGRGSGTSGRPFPDEQFF
>TRBJ2-6|-|-|TRBV6-5
TGTGCCAGCAAAGGGGGAGTGTTCGGGGCCAACGTCCTGACTTTC
CASKGGVFGANVLTF
>TRBJ1-4|-|-|TRBV7-2
TGTGCCAGCAGCTTTCGTCCGGAAAAACTGTTTTTT
CASSFRPEKLFF
>TRBJ2-2|-|-|TRBV6-1
TGTGCCAGCAGTGAAGGGGTGAACACCGGGGAGCTGTTTTTT
CASSEGVNTGELFF
>TRBJ1-1|-|-|TRBV29-1
TGCAGCTCCTTTGGACCAGGAGGCACTGAAGCTTTCTTT
CSSFGPGGTEAFF
>TRBJ2-2|-|once|TRBV3-1/TRBV3-2
TGTGCCAGCAGCCCGGACTTGAACACCGGGGAGCTGTTTTTT
CASSPDLNTGELFF
>TRBJ2-7|-|few|TRBV7-9
TGTGCCAGCAGCTTACAGTTCTACGAGCAGTACTTC
CASSLQFYEQYF
>TRBJ1-2|-|-|TRBV6-5
TGTGCCAGCAGTTACTCGTTCGGGAGCTATGGCTACACCTTC
CASSYSFGSYGYTF
>TRBJ1-6|-|-|TRBV3-1/TRBV3-2
TGTGCCAGCAGCCAAGCGATTAGTAATTCACCCCTCCACTTT
CASSQAISNSPLHF
>TRBJ1-2|TRBD1|-|TRBV4-2
TGTGCCAGCAGCCAAGCTACAGGGGATGCCTATGGCTACACCTTC
CASSQATGDAYGYTF
>TRBJ2-3|TRBD1|-|TRBV29-1
TGCAGCGTTGAAACAGGGGGTTTTACAGATACGCAGTATTTT
CSVETGGFTDTQYF
>TRBJ2-2|TRBD1|few|TRBV6-6
TGTGCCAGCAGCCGGGACAGGGCCCTGTTTTTT
CASSRDRALFF